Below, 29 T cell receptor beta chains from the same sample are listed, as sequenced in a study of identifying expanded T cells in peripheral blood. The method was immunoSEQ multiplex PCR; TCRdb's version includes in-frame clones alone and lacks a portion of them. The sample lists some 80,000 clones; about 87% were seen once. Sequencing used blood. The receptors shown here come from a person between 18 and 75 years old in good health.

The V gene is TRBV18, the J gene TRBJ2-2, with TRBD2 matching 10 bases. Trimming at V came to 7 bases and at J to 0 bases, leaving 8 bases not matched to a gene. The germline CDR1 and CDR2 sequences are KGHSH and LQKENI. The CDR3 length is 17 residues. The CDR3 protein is CASCPSGGNANTGELFF. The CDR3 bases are TGTGCCAGCTGCCCTAGCGGGGGAAACGCGAACACCGGGGAGCTGTTTTTT.

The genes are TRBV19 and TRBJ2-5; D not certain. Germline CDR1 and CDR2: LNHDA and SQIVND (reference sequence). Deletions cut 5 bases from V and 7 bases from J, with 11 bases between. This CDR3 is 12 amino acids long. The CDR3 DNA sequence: TGTGCCAGTAGTTCCGAGTTTGGGACCCAGTACTTC. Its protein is CASSSEFGTQYF. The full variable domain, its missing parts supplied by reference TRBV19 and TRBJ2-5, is DGGITQSPKYLFRKEGQNVTLSCEQNLNHDAMYWYRQDPGQGLRLIYYSQIVNDFQKGDIAEGYSVSREKKESFPLTVTSAQKNPTAFYLCASSSEFGTQYFGPGTRLLVL.

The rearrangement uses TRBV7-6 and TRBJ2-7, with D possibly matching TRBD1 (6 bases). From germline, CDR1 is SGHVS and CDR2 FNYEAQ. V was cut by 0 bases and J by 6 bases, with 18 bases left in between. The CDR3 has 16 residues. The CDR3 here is CASSLAGGSGESEQYF. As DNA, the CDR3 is TGTGCCAGCAGCTTAGCCGGTGGATCAGGGGAGAGCGAGCAGTACTTC.

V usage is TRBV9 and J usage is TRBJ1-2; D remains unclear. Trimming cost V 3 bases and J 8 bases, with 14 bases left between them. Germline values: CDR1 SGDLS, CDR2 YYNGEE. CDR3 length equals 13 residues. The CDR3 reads CASSAGRGSGYTF. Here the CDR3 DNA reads TGTGCCAGCAGCGCCGGACGAGGCTCAGGCTACACCTTC. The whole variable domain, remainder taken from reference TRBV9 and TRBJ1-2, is DSGVTQTPKHLITATGQRVTLRCSPRSGDLSVYWYQQSLDQGLQFLIQYYNGEERAKGNILERFSAQQFPDLHSELNLSSLELGDSALYFCASSAGRGSGYTFGSGTRLTVV.

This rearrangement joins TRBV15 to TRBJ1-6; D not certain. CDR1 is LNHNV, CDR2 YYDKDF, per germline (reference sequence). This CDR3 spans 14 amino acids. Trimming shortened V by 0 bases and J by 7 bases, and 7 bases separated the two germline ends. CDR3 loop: CATSRELANSPLHF. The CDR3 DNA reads TGTGCCACCAGCAGAGAGCTGGCGAATTCACCCCTCCACTTT.

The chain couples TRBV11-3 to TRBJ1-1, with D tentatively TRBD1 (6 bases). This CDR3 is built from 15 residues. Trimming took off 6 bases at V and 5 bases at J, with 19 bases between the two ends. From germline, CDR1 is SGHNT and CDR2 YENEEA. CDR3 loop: CASRIGGGLGTEAFF. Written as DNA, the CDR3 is TGTGCCAGCAGGATCGGAGGGGGATTGGGGACTGAAGCTTTCTTT.

Here the CDR3 DNA reads TGCGCCAGCAGCTCGGGACAGGGGTTTTCACCCCTCCACTTT. Amino acid sequence: CASSSGQGFSPLHF. This sequence joins TRBV5-1 and TRBJ1-6; the match to TRBD1 covers 10 bases. Germline CDR1 is SGHRS and CDR2 is YFSETQ. The CDR3 loop spans 14 amino acids. The trim removed 3 bases at V and 9 bases at J, leaving 3 bases unmatched.

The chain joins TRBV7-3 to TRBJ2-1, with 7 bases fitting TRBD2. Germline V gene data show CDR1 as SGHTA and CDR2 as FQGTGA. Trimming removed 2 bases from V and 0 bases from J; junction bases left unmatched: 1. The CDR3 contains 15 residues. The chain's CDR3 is CASSLLAGSYNEQFF. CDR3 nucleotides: TGTGCCAGCAGCTTATTAGCGGGCTCCTACAATGAGCAGTTCTTC.

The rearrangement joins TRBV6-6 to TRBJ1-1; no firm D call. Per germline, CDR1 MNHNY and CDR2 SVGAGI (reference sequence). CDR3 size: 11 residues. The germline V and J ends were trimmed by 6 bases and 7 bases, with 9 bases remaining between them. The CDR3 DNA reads TGTGCCAGCAGACTTAAATATGAAGCTTTCTTT. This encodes CASRLKYEAFF.

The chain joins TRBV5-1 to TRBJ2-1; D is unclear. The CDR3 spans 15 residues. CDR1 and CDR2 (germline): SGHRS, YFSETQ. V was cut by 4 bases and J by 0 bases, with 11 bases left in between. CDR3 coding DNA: TGCGCCAGCAGCCCACGGGCGGCCTCCTACAATGAGCAGTTCTTC. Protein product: CASSPRAASYNEQFF. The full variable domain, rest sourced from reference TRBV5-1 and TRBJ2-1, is KAGVTQTPRYLIKTRGQQVTLSCSPISGHRSVSWYQQTPGQGLQFLFEYFSETQRNKGNFPGRFSGRQFSNSRSEMNVSTLELGDSALYLCASSPRAASYNEQFFGPGTRLTVL.

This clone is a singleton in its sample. This CDR3 reads CAIRDGTRSDTEAFF. For the CDR3, the DNA is TGTGCCATCAGGGATGGGACAAGGTCAGACACTGAAGCTTTCTTT. V and J are TRBV10-3 and TRBJ1-1, with D possibly matching TRBD1 (6 bases). Trimming shortened V by 6 bases and J by 3 bases, and 17 bases separated the two germline ends. Germline CDR1 and CDR2: ENHRY and SYGVKD. This CDR3 contains 15 residues.

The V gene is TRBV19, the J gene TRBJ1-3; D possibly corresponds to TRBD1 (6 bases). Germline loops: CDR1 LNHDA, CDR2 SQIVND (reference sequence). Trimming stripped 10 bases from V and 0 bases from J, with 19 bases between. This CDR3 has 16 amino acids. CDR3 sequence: CATTTGRPLSGNTIYF. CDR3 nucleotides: TGTGCCACTACGACAGGACGTCCACTCTCTGGAAACACCATATATTTT.

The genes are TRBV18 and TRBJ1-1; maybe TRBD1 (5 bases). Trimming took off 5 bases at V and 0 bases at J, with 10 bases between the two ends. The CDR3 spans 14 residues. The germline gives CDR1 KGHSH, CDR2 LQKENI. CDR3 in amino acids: CASSYGGMNTEAFF. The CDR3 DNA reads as TGTGCCAGCTCATACGGGGGGATGAACACTGAAGCTTTCTTT.

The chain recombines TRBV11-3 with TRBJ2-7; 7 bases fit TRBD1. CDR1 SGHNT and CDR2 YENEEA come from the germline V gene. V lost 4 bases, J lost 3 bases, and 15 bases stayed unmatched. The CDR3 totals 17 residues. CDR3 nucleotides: TGTGCCAGCAGCTCGCTAAGAGACAGGGTTTCTCGCTACGAGCAGTACTTC. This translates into CASSSLRDRVSRYEQYF.

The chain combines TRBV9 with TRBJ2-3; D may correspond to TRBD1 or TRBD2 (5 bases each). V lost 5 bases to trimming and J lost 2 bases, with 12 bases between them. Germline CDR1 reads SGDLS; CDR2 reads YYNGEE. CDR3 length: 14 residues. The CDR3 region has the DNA TGTGCCAGCAGACCCCCAGGGACCACAGATACGCAGTATTTT. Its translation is CASRPPGTTDTQYF.

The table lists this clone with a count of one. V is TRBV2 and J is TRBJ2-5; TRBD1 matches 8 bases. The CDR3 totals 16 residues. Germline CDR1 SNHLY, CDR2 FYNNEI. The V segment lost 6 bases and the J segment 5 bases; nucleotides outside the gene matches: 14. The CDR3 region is CASSLRGTGGRETQYF. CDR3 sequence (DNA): TGTGCCAGCAGCCTGCGTGGAACAGGGGGGAGGGAGACCCAGTACTTC.

The CDR3, as DNA: TGTGCCAGCAGTTACTTGGGCACAGATACGCAGTATTTT. Its protein is CASSYLGTDTQYF. The chain joins TRBV6-5 to TRBJ2-3; unclear D gene. The V gene's germline CDR1 is MNHEY and CDR2 SVGAGI. Trimming shortened V by 1 base and J by 1 base, and 3 bases separated the two germline ends. This CDR3 is 13 amino acids long.

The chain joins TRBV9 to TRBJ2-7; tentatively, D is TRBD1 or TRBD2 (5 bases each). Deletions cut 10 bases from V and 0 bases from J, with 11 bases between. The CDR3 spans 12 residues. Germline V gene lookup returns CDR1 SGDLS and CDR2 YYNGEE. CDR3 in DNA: TGTGCCGGACTGAGGGGCTCCTACGAGCAGTACTTC. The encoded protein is CAGLRGSYEQYF.

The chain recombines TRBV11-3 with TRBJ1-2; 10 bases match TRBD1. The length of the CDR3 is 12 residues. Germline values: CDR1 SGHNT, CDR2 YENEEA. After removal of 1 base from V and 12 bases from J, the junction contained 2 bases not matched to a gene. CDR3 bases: TGTGCCAGCAGCTTAGGGGACAGGGGCGACACCTTC. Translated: CASSLGDRGDTF.

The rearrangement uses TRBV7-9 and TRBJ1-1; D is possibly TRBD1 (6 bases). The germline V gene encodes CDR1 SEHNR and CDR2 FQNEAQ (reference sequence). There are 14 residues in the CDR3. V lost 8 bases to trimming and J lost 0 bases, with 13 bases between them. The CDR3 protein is CASGGAFMNTEAFF. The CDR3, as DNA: TGTGCCAGCGGGGGGGCCTTTATGAACACTGAAGCTTTCTTT.

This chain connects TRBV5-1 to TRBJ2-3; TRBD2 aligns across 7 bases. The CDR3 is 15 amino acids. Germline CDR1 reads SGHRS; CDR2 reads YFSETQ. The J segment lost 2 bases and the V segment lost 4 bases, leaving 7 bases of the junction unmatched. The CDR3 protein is CASSKPGLTTDTQYF. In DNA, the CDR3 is TGCGCCAGCAGCAAACCGGGACTAACCACAGATACGCAGTATTTT.

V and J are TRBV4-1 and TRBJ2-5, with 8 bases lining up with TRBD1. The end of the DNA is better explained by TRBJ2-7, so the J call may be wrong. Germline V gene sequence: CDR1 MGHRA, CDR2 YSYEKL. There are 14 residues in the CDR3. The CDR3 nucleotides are TGCGCCAGCAGCCAAGTGCAGGGGGCTTACGAGCAGTACTTC. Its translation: CASSQVQGAYEQYF.

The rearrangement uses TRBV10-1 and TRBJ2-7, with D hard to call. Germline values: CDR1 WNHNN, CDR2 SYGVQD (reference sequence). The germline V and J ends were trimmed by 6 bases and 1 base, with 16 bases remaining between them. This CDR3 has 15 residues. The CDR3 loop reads CASRRASEVSYEQYF. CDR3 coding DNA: TGCGCCAGCAGGAGAGCTTCTGAGGTTTCCTACGAGCAGTACTTC.

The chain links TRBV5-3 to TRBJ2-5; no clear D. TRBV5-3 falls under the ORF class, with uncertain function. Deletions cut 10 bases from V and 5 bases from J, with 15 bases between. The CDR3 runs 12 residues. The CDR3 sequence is CAGRPGWETQYF. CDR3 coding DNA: TGTGCCGGCCGCCCCGGCTGGGAGACCCAGTACTTC.

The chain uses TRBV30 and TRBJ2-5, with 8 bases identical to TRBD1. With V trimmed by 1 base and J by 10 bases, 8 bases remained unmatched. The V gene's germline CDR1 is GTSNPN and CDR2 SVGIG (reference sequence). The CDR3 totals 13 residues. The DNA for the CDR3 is TGTGCCTGGAGTGGGCAGGGGGCGTTAGGCCAGTACTTC. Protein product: CAWSGQGALGQYF.

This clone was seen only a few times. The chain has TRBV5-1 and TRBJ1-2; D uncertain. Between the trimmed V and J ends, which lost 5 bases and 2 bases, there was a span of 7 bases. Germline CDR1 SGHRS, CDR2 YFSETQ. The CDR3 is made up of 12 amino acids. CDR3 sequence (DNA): TGCGCCAGCAGTCAAGGCAACTATGGCTACACCTTC. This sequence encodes CASSQGNYGYTF.

In DNA, the CDR3 is TGTGCCAGCAGCTTGAAGGGGCTCCTCTACGAGCAGTACTTC. Translating it yields CASSLKGLLYEQYF. The chain links TRBV5-6 to TRBJ2-7, with D maybe TRBD1 (5 bases). CDR3 length equals 14 residues. Germline CDR1 and CDR2: SGHDT and YYEEEE. V was clipped by 1 base and J by 3 bases, with 11 bases between them. Full variable domain (rest looked up from reference TRBV5-6 and TRBJ2-7): DAGVTQSPTHLIKTRGQQVTLRCSPKSGHDTVSWYQQALGQGPQFIFQYYEEEERQRGNFPDRFSGHQFPNYSSELNVNALLLGDSALYLCASSLKGLLYEQYFGPGTRLTVT.

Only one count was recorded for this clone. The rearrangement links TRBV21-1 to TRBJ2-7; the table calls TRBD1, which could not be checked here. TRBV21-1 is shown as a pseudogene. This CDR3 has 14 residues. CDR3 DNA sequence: TGTGCCAGCAGCAAAGCACAGGAGAACTACGAGCAGTACTTC. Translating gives CASSKAQENYEQYF.

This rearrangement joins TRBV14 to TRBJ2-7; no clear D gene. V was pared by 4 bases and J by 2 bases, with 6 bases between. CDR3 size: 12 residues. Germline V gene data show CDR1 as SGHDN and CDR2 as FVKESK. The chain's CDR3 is CASSLRAYEQYF. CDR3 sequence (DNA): TGTGCCAGCAGCCTTCGCGCCTACGAGCAGTACTTC. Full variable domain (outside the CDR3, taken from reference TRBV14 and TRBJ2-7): EAGVTQFPSHSVIEKGQTVTLRCDPISGHDNLYWYRRVMGKEIKFLLHFVKESKQDESGMPNNRFLAERTGGTYSTLKVQPAELEDSGVYFCASSLRAYEQYFGPGTRLTVT.